A selection of T cell receptor beta chains follows, all from one sample in a study of lymphopenia after photon versus proton radiotherapy. Measured with immunoSEQ multiplex PCR; TCRdb has only the in-frame clones, and not every one. The sample lists 15,000 to 20,000 clones; 80% to 90% were seen once. The material was peripheral blood, obtained from a patient treated with proton-based radiotherapy. These receptors were obtained from an older woman with cholangiocarcinoma. Some clones in this sample may be carry-over from other donors' samples. The CDR3 runs from the conserved cysteine through the conserved F or W. D genes are given only for firm matches. Some rows have no size entry. The others give once, few or many, or a class for an expanded clone.

cdr3_length clone_size j_call v_call d_call cdr3_nt cdr3_aa
19 NA TRBJ2-2 TRBV5-1 TRBD1 TGCGCCAGCAGCCCCAAGGGACAGGCCCAGCGGAGTAACACCGGGGAGCTGTTTTTT CASSPKGQAQRSNTGELFF
15 NA TRBJ2-5 TRBV10-1 TRBD1 TGCGCCAGCAGTGAGTGGGCAGGGGGCGAGGAGACCCAGTACTTC CASSEWAGGEETQYF
17 NA TRBJ1-3 TRBV21-1 NA TGTGCCAGCAGCAAACCGCCGACAGACTACTCTGGAAACACCATATATTTT CASSKPPTDYSGNTIYF
14 NA TRBJ1-2 TRBV6-1 NA TGTGCCAGCAGCCATCCGCCACAGAACTATGGCTACACCTTC CASSHPPQNYGYTF
16 NA TRBJ2-5 TRBV23-1 TRBD2 TGCGCCACCAACCGGGGGGGTTCCAAGGTTCCGGAGACCCAGTACTTC CATNRGGSKVPETQYF
14 NA TRBJ2-1 TRBV10-3 NA TGTGCCATCAATCGGCTAGGCAACTACAATGAGCAGTTCTTC CAINRLGNYNEQFF
17 medium-sized TRBJ1-1 TRBV5-4 NA TGTGCCAGCAGCTTGGGAAACGAGGTACACTTGAGGACTGAAGCTTTCTTT CASSLGNEVHLRTEAFF
16 NA TRBJ2-3 TRBV4-1 TRBD1 TGCGCCAGCAGCCAAGTAGTCGTGACAGGGGTAGATACGCAGTATTTT CASSQVVVTGVDTQYF
14 NA TRBJ1-1 TRBV2 TRBD1 TGTGCCAGCAGAGTCCGACAGGGGAACACTGAAGCTTTCTTT CASRVRQGNTEAFF
13 NA TRBJ2-7 TRBV2 NA TGCGCCAGCAGTGCTTGGGCAGGGCACGAGCAGTACTTC CASSAWAGHEQYF
14 NA TRBJ2-7 TRBV7-9 TRBD2 TGTGCCAGCAGCTGGGAAGTTGGCGGGGGCGAGCAGTACTTC CASSWEVGGGEQYF
14 NA TRBJ2-7 TRBV10-1 TRBD1 TGCGCCAGCAGTGAGTACAGGGGGGCCAGCGAGCAGTACTTC CASSEYRGASEQYF
14 NA TRBJ1-1 TRBV4-1 NA TGCGCCAGCAGCCCAGCCGGCAGGATGGCTGAAGCTTTCTTT CASSPAGRMAEAFF
14 NA TRBJ1-2 TRBV5-4 NA TGTGCCAGCAGCTTGTTTGGACCCGGGAATGGCTACACCTTC CASSLFGPGNGYTF
11 NA TRBJ2-7 TRBV27 NA TGTGCCAGCGCTACAACCTACGAGCAGTACTTC CASATTYEQYF
11 once TRBJ2-7 TRBV20-1 NA TGCAGTGTACAGGGCTGGGACGAGCAGTACTTC CSVQGWDEQYF
16 NA TRBJ2-3 TRBV5-1 NA TGCGCCAGCAACTCTCTGGGGCAGGGGCTCACAGATACGCAGTATTTT CASNSLGQGLTDTQYF
15 NA TRBJ2-3 TRBV6-5 TRBD2 TGTGCCAGCAGTTGGAGACTAGCGGGGGCAGATACGCAGTATTTT CASSWRLAGADTQYF
13 few TRBJ2-7 TRBV18 TRBD1 TGTGCCAGCTCCCAGGGACAGCCCTACGAGCAGTACTTC CASSQGQPYEQYF
15 NA TRBJ2-7 TRBV5-1 NA TGCGCCAGCAGCTTAGAGGGTTCCCCACGGCGCGAGCAGTACTTC CASSLEGSPRREQYF
14 NA TRBJ2-1 TRBV15 NA TGTGCCACCAGCAGAGTAGCCCCCTACAATGAGCAGTTCTTC CATSRVAPYNEQFF
14 NA TRBJ2-7 TRBV7-2 TRBD2 TGTGCCAGCAGCCTAGCGGGATCATCCTACGAGCAGTACTTC CASSLAGSSYEQYF
15 NA TRBJ1-2 TRBV6-5 NA TGTGCCAGCAGCCCTTTTGGGACCACCTTCTATGGCTACACCTTC CASSPFGTTFYGYTF
16 NA TRBJ1-4 TRBV11-2 NA TGTGCCAGCAGTCAGCCCTTATGGGGGTCTAATGAAAAACTGTTTTTT CASSQPLWGSNEKLFF
14 few TRBJ2-2 TRBV11-2 NA TGTGCCAGCAGCAGGGACACCAACACCGGGGAGCTGTTTTTT CASSRDTNTGELFF
14 once TRBJ1-5 TRBV2 NA TGTGCCAGCAGGGGTAGCATTAGCAATCAGCCCCAGCATTTT CASRGSISNQPQHF
14 NA TRBJ2-6 TRBV27 NA TGTGCCAGCAGGGTCGGCTCTGGGGCCAACGTCCTGACTTTC CASRVGSGANVLTF
13 NA TRBJ1-1 TRBV5-1 TRBD1 TGCGCCAGTGGTATTACAGGGGGCACTGAAGCTTTCTTT CASGITGGTEAFF
18 few TRBJ2-1 TRBV2 NA TGTGCCAGCAGCTCGACTACCGTCAGGGGAACCTCCTACAATGAGCAGTTCTTC CASSSTTVRGTSYNEQFF
15 NA TRBJ1-1 TRBV30 NA TGTGCCTGCACCAGGCCTTGGGGGATGAACACTGAAGCTTTCTTT CACTRPWGMNTEAFF
15 NA TRBJ2-5 TRBV6-5 NA TGTGCCAGCAGTTACTCCGGGACGGTAGCTGAGACCCAGTACTTC CASSYSGTVAETQYF
13 NA TRBJ2-3 TRBV7-9 NA TGTGCCAGCAGGTCCAGCGGAGGAGATACGCAGTATTTT CASRSSGGDTQYF
15 NA TRBJ1-5 TRBV2 TRBD1 TGTGCCAGCAACCCCGACAGGGGTAGTAATCAGCCCCAGCATTTT CASNPDRGSNQPQHF
15 NA TRBJ2-2 TRBV28 TRBD2 TGTGCCAGCAGTCCCCCCGGTGGGGGGGGCGGGGAGCTGTTTTTT CASSPPGGGGGELFF
14 NA TRBJ2-2 TRBV9 NA TGTGCCAGCTCCATGGACGGCAACACCGGGGAGCTGTTTTTT CASSMDGNTGELFF
11 NA TRBJ1-4 TRBV2 NA TGTGCCAGCAGCGAGAATGAAAAACTGTTTTTT CASSENEKLFF
14 NA TRBJ1-1 TRBV29-1 NA TGCAGCGCCTTTACAGGCGAGGGAGGCACTGAAGCTTTCTTT CSAFTGEGGTEAFF
17 NA TRBJ1-1 TRBV15 TRBD1 TGTGCCACCAGCCGAACTAGAAGAGGACAGGGAAACACTGAAGCTTTCTTT CATSRTRRGQGNTEAFF
17 NA TRBJ1-6 TRBV9 TRBD1 TGTGCCAGCAGCGCAACCGAGACAGGGGAAAATAATTCACCCCTCCACTTT CASSATETGENNSPLHF
13 NA TRBJ2-5 TRBV11-2 NA TGTGCCAGCAGCGCCCCAGTGGGGGTGACCCAGTACTTC CASSAPVGVTQYF